One and the same sample provided the 6 T cell receptor beta chains below, sequenced in a study of shared clonotypes between healthy human individuals. Using immunoSEQ multiplex PCR, the repertoire was profiled, and TCRdb retains in-frame clones only, with some absent. The sample lists more than 2 million clones; approximately 96% were seen once. Source material: naive CD4+ T cells sorted from blood. As for subset: CD45RA+ positively selected. These receptors were collected from a man aged 18 to 35 in good health.

A word on this clone: A read error may account for a junction end that differs from germline. The chain carries TRBV28 and TRBJ1-1; 10 nucleotides align to TRBD1. The length of the CDR3 is 13 residues. In germline, CDR1 is MDHEN, CDR2 SYDVKM. The CDR3 loop reads CASSFQGTGVPTF. The CDR3 DNA follows: TGTGCCAGCAGTTTCCAGGGGACAGGGGTCCCAACTTTT.

Of note for this clone: Other DNA sequences in the same sample also yield this CDR3. The rearrangement links TRBV20-1 to TRBJ2-5; D might be TRBD1 (6 bases). There are 11 residues in the CDR3. Germline lookup yields CDR1 DFQATT and CDR2 SNEGSKA (reference sequence). The V gene lost 7 bases and the J gene lost 3 bases, with 9 bases spanning the gap. Here the CDR3 reads CSGGPKETQYF. The CDR3 nucleotides read TGCAGTGGGGGGCCAAAAGAGACCCAGTACTTC.

The chain's CDR3 is CASSGWLAGGLGELFF. In nucleotides, the CDR3 is TGTGCCAGCAGTGGTTGGCTAGCGGGAGGGCTGGGGGAGCTGTTTTTT. The rearrangement joins TRBV25-1 to TRBJ2-2; 12 bases fit TRBD2. CDR1 is MGHDK and CDR2 is SYGVNS in the germline V gene. The CDR3 spans 16 residues. J was trimmed by 8 bases and V by 4 bases; bases with no gene match: 8.

This chain joins TRBV5-6 and TRBJ2-7, with a possible D match to TRBD2 (5 bases). The ends were cut back, 4 bases at V and 7 bases at J, with 12 bases in the middle. Germline CDR1 reads SGHDT; CDR2 reads YYEEEE. The CDR3 is 12 residues long. CDR3 protein: CASSRDFREQYF. CDR3 coding DNA: TGTGCCAGCAGCCGGGATTTTCGTGAGCAGTACTTC.

For this clone: The sample carries other DNA sequences with the same CDR3. The rearrangement uses TRBV10-3 and TRBJ2-7, with D tentatively TRBD1 or TRBD2 (5 bases each). The V end lost 4 bases, the J end lost 2 bases, and 9 bases lay between the germline ends. CDR1 and CDR2 (germline): ENHRY, SYGVKD. CDR3 length equals 13 residues. The CDR3 region is CAISAGTPYEQYF. CDR3 DNA sequence: TGTGCCATCAGTGCCGGGACCCCCTACGAGCAGTACTTC.

The rearrangement joins TRBV18 to TRBJ1-2; D ambiguous. Trimming removed 3 bases at V and 4 bases at J, with 9 bases between. The germline V gene encodes CDR1 KGHSH and CDR2 LQKENI. This CDR3 region has 13 residues. Written as DNA, the CDR3 is TGTGCCAGCTCACCCGACGGACCCTATGGCTACACCTTC. Its translation is CASSPDGPYGYTF.